Listed here is a single TCR beta chain. Tagging with unique molecular identifiers was applied to individual cDNA molecules. TCRdb recomputed calls from the 5' RACE reads with MiXCR, one row per CDR3 protein. The table includes approximately 28,000 distinct CDR3 sequences, under 5.5% detected once. The V and J ends lost 5 bases and 4 bases, in that order; junction bases with no gene match: 11. Germline V gives CDR1 SQVTM, CDR2 ANQGSEA. The CDR3 is made up of 15 amino acids. The sample is drawn from a study of early T cells in non-severe SARS-CoV-2 infection. About the research overall: Sequencing used unsorted whole-blood bulk RNA, so chains lack pairing.

Sample: whole blood, taken at baseline. V and J are TRBV29-1 and TRBJ2-1; 7 bases align to TRBD1. The TCR sequence derives from an adult who was a healthcare worker with PCR-confirmed SARS-CoV-2 infection or an uninfected control (not recorded which). This CDR3 is CSVFVGTDSYNEQFF. The CDR3 DNA follows: TGCAGCGTTTTTGTTGGGACAGATAGTTACAATGAGCAGTTCTTC.